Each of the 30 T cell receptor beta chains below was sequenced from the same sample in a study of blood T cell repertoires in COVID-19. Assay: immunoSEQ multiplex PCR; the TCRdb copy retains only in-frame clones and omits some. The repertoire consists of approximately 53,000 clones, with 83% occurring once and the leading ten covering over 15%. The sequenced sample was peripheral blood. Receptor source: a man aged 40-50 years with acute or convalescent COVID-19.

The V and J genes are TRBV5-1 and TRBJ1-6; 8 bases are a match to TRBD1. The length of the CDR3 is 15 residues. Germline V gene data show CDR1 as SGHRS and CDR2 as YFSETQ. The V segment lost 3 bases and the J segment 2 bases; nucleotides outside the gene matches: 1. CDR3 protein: CASSSRGPYNSPLHF. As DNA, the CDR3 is TGCGCCAGCAGCTCCAGGGGGCCCTATAATTCACCCCTCCACTTT.

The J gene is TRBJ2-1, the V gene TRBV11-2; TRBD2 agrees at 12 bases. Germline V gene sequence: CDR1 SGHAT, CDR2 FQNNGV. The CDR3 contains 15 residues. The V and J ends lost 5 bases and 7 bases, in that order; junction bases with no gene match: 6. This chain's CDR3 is CASSPTSGSINEQFF. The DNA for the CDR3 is TGTGCCAGCAGCCCGACTAGCGGGAGCATAAATGAGCAGTTCTTC.

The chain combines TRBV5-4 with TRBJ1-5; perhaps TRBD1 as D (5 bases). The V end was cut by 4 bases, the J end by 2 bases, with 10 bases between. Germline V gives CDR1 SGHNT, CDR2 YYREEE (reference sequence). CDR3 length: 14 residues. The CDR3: CASSARDGNQPQHF. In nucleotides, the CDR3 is TGTGCCAGCAGCGCCAGGGATGGCAATCAGCCCCAGCATTTT.

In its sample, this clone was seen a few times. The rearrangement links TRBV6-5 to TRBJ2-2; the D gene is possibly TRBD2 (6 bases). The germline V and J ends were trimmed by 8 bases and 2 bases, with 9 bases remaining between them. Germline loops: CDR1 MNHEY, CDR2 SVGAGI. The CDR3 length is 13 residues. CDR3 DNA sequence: TGTGCCAGCCGCGGGGCCAACACCGGGGAGCTGTTTTTT. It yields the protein CASRGANTGELFF.

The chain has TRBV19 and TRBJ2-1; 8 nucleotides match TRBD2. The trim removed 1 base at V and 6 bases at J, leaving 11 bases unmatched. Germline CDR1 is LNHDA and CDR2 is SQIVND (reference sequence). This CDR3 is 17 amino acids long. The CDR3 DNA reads TGTGCCAGTAGTATAGGGGGACTAGGGTTCGTCCTCAATGAGCAGTTCTTC. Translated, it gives CASSIGGLGFVLNEQFF.

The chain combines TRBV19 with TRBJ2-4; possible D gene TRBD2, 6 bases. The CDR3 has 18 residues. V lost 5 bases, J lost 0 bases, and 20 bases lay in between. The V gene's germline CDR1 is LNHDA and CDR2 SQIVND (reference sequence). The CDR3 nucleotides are TGTGCCAGTAGTCCTCTGACTAGTGGGGTCGTAGCCAAAAACATTCAGTACTTC. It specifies CASSPLTSGVVAKNIQYF.

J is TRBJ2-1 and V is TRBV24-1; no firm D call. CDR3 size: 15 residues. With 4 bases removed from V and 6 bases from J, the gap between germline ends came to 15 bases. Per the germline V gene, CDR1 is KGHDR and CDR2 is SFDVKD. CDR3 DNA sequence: TGTGCCACCAGTGACTATACTGGAGCGTCCAATGAGCAGTTCTTC. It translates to CATSDYTGASNEQFF.

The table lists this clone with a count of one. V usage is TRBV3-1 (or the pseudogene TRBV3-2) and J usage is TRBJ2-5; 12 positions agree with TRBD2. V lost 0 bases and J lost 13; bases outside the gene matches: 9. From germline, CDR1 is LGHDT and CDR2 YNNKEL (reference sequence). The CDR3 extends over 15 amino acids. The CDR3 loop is CASSQDRTSGISPYF. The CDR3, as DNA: TGTGCCAGCAGCCAAGACAGGACTAGCGGGATATCCCCGTACTTC.

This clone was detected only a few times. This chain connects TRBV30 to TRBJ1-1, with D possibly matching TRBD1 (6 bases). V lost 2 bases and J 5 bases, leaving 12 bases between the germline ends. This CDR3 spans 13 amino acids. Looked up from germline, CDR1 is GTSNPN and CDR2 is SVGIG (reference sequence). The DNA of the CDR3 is TGTGCCTGGAGTTACAGGGCATGGACTGAAGCTTTCTTT. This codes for CAWSYRAWTEAFF.

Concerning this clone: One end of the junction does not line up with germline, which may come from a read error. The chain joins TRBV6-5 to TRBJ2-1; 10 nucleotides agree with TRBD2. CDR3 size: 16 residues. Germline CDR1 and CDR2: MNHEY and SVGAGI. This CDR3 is CASSFSGRTLYNEQFF. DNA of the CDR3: TGTGCCAGCAGTTTTAGCGGGAGGACCTTATACAATGAACAGTTCTTC.

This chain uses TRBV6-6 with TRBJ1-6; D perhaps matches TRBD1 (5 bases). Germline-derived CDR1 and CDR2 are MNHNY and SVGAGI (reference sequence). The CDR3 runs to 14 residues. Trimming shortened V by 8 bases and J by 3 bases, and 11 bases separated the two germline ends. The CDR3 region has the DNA TGTGCCAGCCAGGGCCACCTCTATAATTCACCCCTCCACTTT. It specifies CASQGHLYNSPLHF.

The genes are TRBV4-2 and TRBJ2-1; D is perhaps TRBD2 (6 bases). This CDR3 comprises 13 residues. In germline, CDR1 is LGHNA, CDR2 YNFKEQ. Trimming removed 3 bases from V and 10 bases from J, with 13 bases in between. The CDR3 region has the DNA TGTGCCAGCAGCCACAACCGCGGGGTGGAGCAGTTCTTC. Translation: CASSHNRGVEQFF.

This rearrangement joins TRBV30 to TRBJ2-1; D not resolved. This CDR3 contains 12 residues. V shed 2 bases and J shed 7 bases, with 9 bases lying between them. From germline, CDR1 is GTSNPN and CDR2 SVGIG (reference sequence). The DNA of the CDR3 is TGTGCCTGGAGTACCCACGGTAATGAGCAGTTCTTC. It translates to CAWSTHGNEQFF.

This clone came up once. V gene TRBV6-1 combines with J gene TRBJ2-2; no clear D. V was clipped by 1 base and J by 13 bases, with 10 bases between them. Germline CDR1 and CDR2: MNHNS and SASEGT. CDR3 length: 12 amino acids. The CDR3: CASSEDSYRLFF. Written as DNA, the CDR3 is TGTGCCAGCAGTGAAGACTCGTATCGGCTGTTTTTT.

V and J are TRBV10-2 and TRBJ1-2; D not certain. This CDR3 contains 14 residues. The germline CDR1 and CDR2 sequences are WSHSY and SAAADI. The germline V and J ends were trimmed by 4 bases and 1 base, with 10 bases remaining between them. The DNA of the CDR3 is TGCGCCAGCAGTGGCCTAATGCTTAACTATGGCTACACCTTC. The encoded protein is CASSGLMLNYGYTF.

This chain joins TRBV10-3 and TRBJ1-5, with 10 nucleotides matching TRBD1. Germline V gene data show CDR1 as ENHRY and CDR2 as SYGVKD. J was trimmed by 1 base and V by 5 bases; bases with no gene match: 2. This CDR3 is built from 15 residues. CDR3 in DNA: TGTGCCATCAGTACGGGACAGGGGAGCAATCAGCCCCAGCATTTT. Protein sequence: CAISTGQGSNQPQHF.

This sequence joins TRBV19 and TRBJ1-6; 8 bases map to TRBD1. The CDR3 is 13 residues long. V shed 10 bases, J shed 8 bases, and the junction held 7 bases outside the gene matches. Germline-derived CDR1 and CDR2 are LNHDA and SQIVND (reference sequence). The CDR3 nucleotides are TGTGCCACCGCCGGGACAGGACATTCACCCCTCCACTTT. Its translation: CATAGTGHSPLHF. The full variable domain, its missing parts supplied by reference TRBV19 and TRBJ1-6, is DGGITQSPKYLFRKEGQNVTLSCEQNLNHDAMYWYRQDPGQGLRLIYYSQIVNDFQKGDIAEGYSVSREKKESFPLTVTSAQKNPTAFYLCATAGTGHSPLHFGNGTRLTVT.

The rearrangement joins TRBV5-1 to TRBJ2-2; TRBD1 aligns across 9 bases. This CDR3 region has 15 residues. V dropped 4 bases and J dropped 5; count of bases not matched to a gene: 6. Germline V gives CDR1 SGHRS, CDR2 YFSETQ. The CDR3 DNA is TGCGCCAGCAGCCTCGGGACAGGGATGACCGGGGAGCTGTTTTTT. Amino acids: CASSLGTGMTGELFF.

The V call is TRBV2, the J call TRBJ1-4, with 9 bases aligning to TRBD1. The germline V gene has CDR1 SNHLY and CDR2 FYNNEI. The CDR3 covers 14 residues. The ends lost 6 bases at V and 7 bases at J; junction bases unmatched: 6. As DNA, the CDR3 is TGTGCCAGCAGGGGGACAGGGCGGGGTGAAAAACTGTTTTTT. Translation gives CASRGTGRGEKLFF.

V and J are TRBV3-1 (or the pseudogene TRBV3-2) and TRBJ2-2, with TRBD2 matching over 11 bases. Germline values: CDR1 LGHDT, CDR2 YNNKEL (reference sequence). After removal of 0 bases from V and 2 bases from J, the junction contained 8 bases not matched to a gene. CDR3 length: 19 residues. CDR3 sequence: CASSQEGTSGSLNTGELFF. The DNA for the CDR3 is TGTGCCAGCAGCCAAGAGGGAACTAGCGGGAGTCTAAACACCGGGGAGCTGTTTTTT.

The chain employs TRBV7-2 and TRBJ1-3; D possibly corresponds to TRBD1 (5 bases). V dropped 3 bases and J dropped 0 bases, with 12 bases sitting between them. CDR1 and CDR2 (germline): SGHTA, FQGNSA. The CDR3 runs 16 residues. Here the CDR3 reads CASSFQGRSSGNTIYF. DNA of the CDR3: TGTGCCAGCAGCTTCCAGGGCCGTAGCTCTGGAAACACCATATATTTT.

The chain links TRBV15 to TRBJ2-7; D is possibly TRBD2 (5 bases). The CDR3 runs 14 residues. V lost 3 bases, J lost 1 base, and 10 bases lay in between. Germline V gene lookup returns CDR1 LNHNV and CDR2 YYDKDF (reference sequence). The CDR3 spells CATSRGRGSYEQYF. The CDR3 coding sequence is TGTGCCACCAGCAGGGGCCGGGGTTCCTACGAGCAGTACTTC.

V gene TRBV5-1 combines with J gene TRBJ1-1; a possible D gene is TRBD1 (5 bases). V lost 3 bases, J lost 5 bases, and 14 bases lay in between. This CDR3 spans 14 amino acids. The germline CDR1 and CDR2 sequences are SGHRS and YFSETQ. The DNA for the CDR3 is TGCGCCAGCAGCTCAACAGGAGGGAGTACTGAAGCTTTCTTT. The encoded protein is CASSSTGGSTEAFF.

The CDR3 is CASSPGQGAGNEKLFF. The CDR3 DNA follows: TGTGCCAGCAGCCCGGGACAGGGGGCCGGGAATGAAAAACTGTTTTTT. The genes are TRBV7-9 and TRBJ1-4, with 12 bases that match TRBD1. The CDR3 spans 16 residues. CDR1 is SEHNR and CDR2 is FQNEAQ in the germline V gene (reference sequence). Losses at the gene ends were 5 bases for V and 5 bases for J; bases not matched to a gene: 6.

CDR3 nucleotide sequence: TGTGCCAGCAGTGACCGGACAGGGAGGAAAGTGGGCTACGAGCAGTACGTC. Translation gives CASSDRTGRKVGYEQYV. This sequence joins TRBV6-1 and TRBJ2-7; 8 bases map to TRBD1. The CDR3 is 17 residues long. The ends lost 3 bases at V and 3 bases at J; junction bases unmatched: 13. CDR1 and CDR2 (germline): MNHNS, SASEGT.

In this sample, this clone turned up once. The DNA of the CDR3 is TGCGCCAGCAGTGTGACCGGGACAGACAACAACTATGGCTACACCTTC. It encodes CASSVTGTDNNYGYTF. The chain couples TRBV10-1 to TRBJ1-2; 7 bases align to TRBD1. Trimming at V came to 4 bases and at J to 2 bases, leaving 10 bases not matched to a gene. The CDR3 is 16 residues long. CDR1 and CDR2 from the germline V gene are WNHNN and SYGVQD (reference sequence).

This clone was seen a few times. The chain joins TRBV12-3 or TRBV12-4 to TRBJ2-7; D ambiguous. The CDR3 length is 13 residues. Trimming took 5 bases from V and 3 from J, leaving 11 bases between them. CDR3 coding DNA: TGTGCCAGCAGTACCCGGCCGGGCTACGAGCAGTACTTC. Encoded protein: CASSTRPGYEQYF.

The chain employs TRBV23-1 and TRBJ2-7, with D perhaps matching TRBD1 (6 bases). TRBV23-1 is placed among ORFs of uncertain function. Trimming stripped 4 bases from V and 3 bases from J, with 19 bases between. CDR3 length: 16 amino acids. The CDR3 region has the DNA TGCGCCAGCAGTCGCTCACAGGGACCCGAAGACTACGAGCAGTACGTC. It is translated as CASSRSQGPEDYEQYV.

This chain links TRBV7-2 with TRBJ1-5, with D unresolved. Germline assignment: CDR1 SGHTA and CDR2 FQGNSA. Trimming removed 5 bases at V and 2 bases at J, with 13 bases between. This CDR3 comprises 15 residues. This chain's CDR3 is CASSPPRGGNQPQHF. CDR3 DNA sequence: TGTGCCAGCAGCCCCCCGCGGGGAGGCAATCAGCCCCAGCATTTT. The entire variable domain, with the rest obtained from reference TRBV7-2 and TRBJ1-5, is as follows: GAGVSQSPSNKVTEKGKDVELRCDPISGHTALYWYRQSLGQGLEFLIYFQGNSAPDKSGLPSDRFSAERTGGSVSTLTIQRTQQEDSAVYLCASSPPRGGNQPQHFGDGTRLSIL.

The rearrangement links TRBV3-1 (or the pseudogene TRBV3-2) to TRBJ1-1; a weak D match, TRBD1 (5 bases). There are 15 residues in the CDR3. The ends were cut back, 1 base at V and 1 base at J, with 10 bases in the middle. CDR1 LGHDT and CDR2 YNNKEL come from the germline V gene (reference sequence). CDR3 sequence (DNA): TGTGCCAGCAGCCAAGGGACAAGGGGGAACACTGAAGCTTTCTTT. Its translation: CASSQGTRGNTEAFF.